What follows are 27 T cell receptor beta chains derived from one specimen sequenced in a study of blood T cell repertoires in COVID-19. Clones were sequenced by immunoSEQ multiplex PCR, and TCRdb holds only the in-frame ones, with some missing. Of some 150,000 clones in the sample, 84% are singletons; the top ten hold 8% to 10%. Sample: peripheral blood. These receptors were collected from an elderly woman in a cohort sampled during active or convalescent COVID-19.

This rearrangement joins TRBV7-8 to TRBJ1-1; D not certain. The V end lost 4 bases, the J end lost 3 bases, and 12 bases lay between the germline ends. In germline, CDR1 is SGHVS, CDR2 FQNEAQ. This CDR3 comprises 14 residues. CDR3 protein: CASSSPEGYTEAFF. Here the CDR3 DNA reads TGTGCCAGCAGCTCCCCAGAGGGATACACTGAAGCTTTCTTT.

V is TRBV19 and J is TRBJ2-5, with D possibly TRBD2 on 5 matching bases. Trimming pared 6 bases from V and 3 bases from J, leaving 5 bases between. The CDR3 covers 11 residues. Germline V gives CDR1 LNHDA, CDR2 SQIVND (reference sequence). DNA for the CDR3: TGTGCCAGTAGGAGGGAAGAGACCCAGTACTTC. Translated, it gives CASRREETQYF.

CDR3 residues: CASRGGQAYTF. DNA for the CDR3: TGTGCCAGCCGAGGGGGCCAAGCCTACACCTTC. V and J are TRBV6-4 and TRBJ1-2; TRBD1 aligns across 7 bases. Per germline, CDR1 MRHNA and CDR2 SNTAGT. This CDR3 has 11 amino acids. V lost 8 bases, J lost 10 bases, and 7 bases stayed unmatched.

This chain connects TRBV3-1 (or the pseudogene TRBV3-2) to TRBJ2-1, with D tentatively TRBD2 (5 bases). The germline gives CDR1 LGHDT, CDR2 YNNKEL (reference sequence). Trimming shortened V by 1 base and J by 0 bases, and 13 bases separated the two germline ends. The length of the CDR3 is 17 residues. CDR3 nucleotide sequence: TGTGCCAGCAGCCAAGGGGCGGGTTTGAGCTCCTACAATGAGCAGTTCTTC. It yields the protein CASSQGAGLSSYNEQFF.

The V gene is TRBV7-3, the J gene TRBJ1-1; 9 bases line up with TRBD1. V shed 5 bases and J 10 bases; nucleotides not matched to a gene: 8. From germline, CDR1 is SGHTA and CDR2 FQGTGA. This CDR3 has 13 amino acids. The chain's CDR3 is CASSEKGQGRAFF. Here the CDR3 DNA reads TGTGCCAGCAGCGAAAAGGGACAGGGCAGAGCTTTCTTT.

The rearrangement uses TRBV28 and TRBJ2-1, with 14 bases matching TRBD2. The CDR3 totals 16 residues. Germline values: CDR1 MDHEN, CDR2 SYDVKM. V was clipped by 8 bases and J by 7 bases; unmatched bases: 10. In DNA, the CDR3 is TGTGCCAGCTCACAAGGGGGACTAGCGGGGGTTAATGAGCAGTTCTTC. Its translation is CASSQGGLAGVNEQFF.

This rearrangement joins TRBV12-3 or TRBV12-4 to TRBJ1-2; 8 nucleotides agree with TRBD1. The CDR3 is 13 residues long. Trimming cost V 6 bases and J 8 bases; bases outside gene matches: 8. Written as DNA, the CDR3 is TGTGCCAGCAGCTTCCGACAGGGGATAGGCTACACCTTC. Amino acids: CASSFRQGIGYTF.

The CDR3 reads CASSRNIQYF. As DNA, the CDR3 is TGTGCCAGCAGCCGAAACATTCAGTACTTC. The rearrangement joins TRBV5-8 to TRBJ2-4; D is ambiguous. Between the trimmed V and J ends, which lost 4 bases and 6 bases, there was a span of 2 bases. CDR1 is SGHTS and CDR2 is YDEGEE in the germline V gene. The CDR3 contains 10 residues.

This chain connects TRBV6-2 or TRBV6-3 to TRBJ2-7; D gene unclear. CDR3 size: 12 residues. The ends were cut back, 0 bases at V and 5 bases at J, with 5 bases in the middle. Germline V gives CDR1 MNHEY, CDR2 SVGEGT. This chain's CDR3 is CASSYSIDEQYV. CDR3 nucleotide sequence: TGTGCCAGCAGTTACTCGATAGACGAGCAGTACGTC.

The chain employs TRBV23-1 and TRBJ2-3; 7 bases fit TRBD2. TRBV23-1 is labeled an ORF, and its function is uncertain. This CDR3 is built from 16 residues. Germline trimming cut 6 bases from V and 4 bases from J; bases unmatched to any gene: 13. The DNA for the CDR3 is TGCGCCAGCAGATCCCCTGCGGGAGAAAGGTCAGATACGCAGTATTTT. Its protein is CASRSPAGERSDTQYF.

This clone appeared a few times. The V and J genes are TRBV4-1 and TRBJ1-2; D is ambiguous. The CDR3 consists of 11 residues. Germline CDR1 reads MGHRA; CDR2 reads YSYEKL. V was shortened by 8 bases and J by 7 bases, with 11 bases between the two germline ends. Written as DNA, the CDR3 is TGCGCCAGCTCGGGAGGGTTTGGCTACACCTTC. As protein: CASSGGFGYTF.

This clone showed up just once. This chain connects TRBV18 to TRBJ2-5; D is unclear. The germline gives CDR1 KGHSH, CDR2 LQKENI. Trimming took 0 bases from V and 4 from J, leaving 9 bases between them. The CDR3 totals 14 residues. The CDR3 reads CASSPPSSGETQYF. For the CDR3, the DNA is TGTGCCAGCTCACCACCGTCCTCGGGAGAGACCCAGTACTTC.

V gene TRBV18 combines with J gene TRBJ1-1; no clear D. The germline V and J ends were trimmed by 1 base and 4 bases, with 13 bases remaining between them. The CDR3 consists of 15 residues. In germline, CDR1 is KGHSH, CDR2 LQKENI. CDR3 nucleotide sequence: TGTGCCAGCTCACCACAGCAGGCCGGGAGCACTGAAGCTTTCTTT. Translated: CASSPQQAGSTEAFF.

The chain recombines TRBV3-1 (or the pseudogene TRBV3-2) with TRBJ1-5, with unresolved D. The CDR3 contains 16 residues. Trimming took off 1 base at V and 2 bases at J, with 12 bases between the two ends. Germline V gives CDR1 LGHDT, CDR2 YNNKEL (reference sequence). CDR3 in amino acids: CASSQGPPAGNQPQHF. DNA for the CDR3: TGTGCCAGCAGCCAAGGTCCCCCGGCGGGCAATCAGCCCCAGCATTTT.

This chain joins TRBV11-3 and TRBJ2-3; 11 bases line up with TRBD2. J was trimmed by 5 bases and V by 5 bases; bases with no gene match: 12. This CDR3 has 17 residues. Germline V gene data show CDR1 as SGHNT and CDR2 as YENEEA. In DNA form, the CDR3 reads TGTGCCAGCAGCGGGGCACATCTTAGCGGGGGGGTAGATACGCAGTATTTT. Protein sequence: CASSGAHLSGGVDTQYF.

The chain employs TRBV19 and TRBJ2-1; 11 bases match TRBD1. V shed 8 bases, J shed 8 bases, and the junction held 8 bases outside the gene matches. Germline CDR1 is LNHDA and CDR2 is SQIVND (reference sequence). The CDR3 is made up of 14 amino acids. In nucleotides, the CDR3 is TGTGCCAGTGGTTGGGGACAGGGGGGCGATGAGCAGTTCTTC. This sequence encodes CASGWGQGGDEQFF.

The chain employs TRBV5-1 and TRBJ2-3; 7 bases line up with TRBD2. The CDR3 loop spans 13 amino acids. Germline assignment: CDR1 SGHRS and CDR2 YFSETQ. Trimming at V came to 0 bases and at J to 14 bases, leaving 9 bases not matched to a gene. In DNA form, the CDR3 reads TGCGCCAGCAGCTTGGCCGGGAGGTCTAGGGTGTATTTT. Protein: CASSLAGRSRVYF.

The rearrangement joins TRBV6-6 to TRBJ1-4, with 7 bases fitting TRBD1. The germline V gene encodes CDR1 MNHNY and CDR2 SVGAGI (reference sequence). J was trimmed by 7 bases and V by 4 bases; bases with no gene match: 3. CDR3 length: 13 amino acids. CDR3 amino acids: CASSSRDSEKLFF. The CDR3, as DNA: TGTGCCAGCAGTTCTCGGGACAGTGAAAAACTGTTTTTT.

This chain joins TRBV5-1 and TRBJ1-6; D possibly corresponds to TRBD1 (5 bases). The CDR3 consists of 15 residues. Germline values: CDR1 SGHRS, CDR2 YFSETQ. The germline V and J ends were trimmed by 4 bases and 9 bases, with 17 bases remaining between them. In DNA, the CDR3 is TGCGCCAGCAGCGCCGGGACTCCAGGCACTTCACCCCTCCACTTT. This encodes CASSAGTPGTSPLHF.

The chain employs TRBV2 and TRBJ2-1; D possibly corresponds to TRBD2 (6 bases). There are 12 residues in the CDR3. Trimming stripped 7 bases from V and 9 bases from J, with 13 bases between. Germline values: CDR1 SNHLY, CDR2 FYNNEI. The CDR3 sequence is CASKRDSPEQFF. The CDR3 DNA is TGTGCCAGCAAGAGGGACTCCCCTGAGCAGTTCTTC. Complete variable domain (other parts from reference TRBV2 and TRBJ2-1): EPEVTQTPSHQVTQMGQEVILRCVPISNHLYFYWYRQILGQKVEFLVSFYNNEISEKSEIFDDQFSVERPDGSNFTLKIRSTKLEDSAMYFCASKRDSPEQFFGPGTRLTVL.

This clone showed up just once. Sequence at one end of the junction differs from germline and may be a read error. The chain carries TRBV7-7 and TRBJ2-5; a possible D gene is TRBD2 (6 bases). This CDR3 is built from 15 residues. Germline V gene lookup returns CDR1 SSHAT and CDR2 FNYEAQ (reference sequence). In DNA, the CDR3 is TGTGCTAGCAGCTTAGGTGTTTCTCTAGCGGAGACCCAGTACTTC. Its translation: CASSLGVSLAETQYF.

The chain is built from TRBV18 and TRBJ2-7; a weak D match, TRBD1 (6 bases). This CDR3 has 15 residues. V shed 2 bases and J shed 3 bases, with 14 bases lying between them. Germline CDR1 is KGHSH and CDR2 is LQKENI. CDR3 nucleotide sequence: TGTGCCAGCTCACCAGAGAGGGGCAGGGGCTACGAGCAGTACTTC. It yields the protein CASSPERGRGYEQYF.

The chain links TRBV5-6 to TRBJ2-2; 7 bases align to TRBD2. This CDR3 has 16 amino acids. CDR1 and CDR2 (germline): SGHDT, YYEEEE. Trimming cost V 4 bases and J 2 bases; bases outside gene matches: 8. CDR3 loop: CASSLWLAVNTGELFF. The CDR3 nucleotides read TGTGCCAGCAGCCTCTGGCTAGCGGTTAACACCGGGGAGCTGTTTTTT.

The rearrangement joins TRBV13 to TRBJ2-3; D may be TRBD2 (5 bases). The CDR3 length is 15 residues. The germline CDR1 and CDR2 sequences are PRHDT and FYEKMQ (reference sequence). The germline V and J ends were trimmed by 4 bases and 2 bases, with 13 bases remaining between them. CDR3 coding DNA: TGTGCCAGCAGCTCAAGACGGGGAAACACAGATACGCAGTATTTT. The encoded protein is CASSSRRGNTDTQYF. Variable domain in full (rest from reference TRBV13 and TRBJ2-3): AAGVIQSPRHLIKEKRETATLKCYPIPRHDTVYWYQQGPGQDPQFLISFYEKMQSDKGSIPDRFSAQQFSDYHSELNMSSLELGDSALYFCASSSRRGNTDTQYFGPGTRLTVL.

The chain links TRBV24-1 to TRBJ1-2, with 7 bases fitting TRBD1. The junction had 8 bases not matched to a gene; V was cut back by 4 bases and J by 4 bases. This CDR3 comprises 15 residues. The V gene's germline CDR1 is KGHDR and CDR2 SFDVKD. The DNA of the CDR3 is TGTGCCACCAGTGAATTTAGACAGGGAAGCTATGGCTACACCTTC. It is translated as CATSEFRQGSYGYTF.

The chain carries TRBV19 and TRBJ1-5; D uncertain. V gave up 2 bases and J gave up 5 bases, with 16 bases separating them. From germline, CDR1 is LNHDA and CDR2 SQIVND (reference sequence). There are 16 residues in the CDR3. This chain's CDR3 is CASSISGRGSDQPQHF. The CDR3 bases are TGTGCCAGTAGTATAAGTGGGAGAGGGTCAGATCAGCCCCAGCATTTT.

This chain links TRBV7-9 with TRBJ2-5; D is perhaps TRBD1 (6 bases). V was pared by 0 bases and J by 3 bases, with 11 bases between. There are 15 residues in the CDR3. The germline V gene has CDR1 SEHNR and CDR2 FQNEAQ (reference sequence). The CDR3 DNA follows: TGTGCCAGCAGCTTAGCGGGGGCTGTTAAAGAGACCCAGTACTTC. Encoded protein: CASSLAGAVKETQYF.